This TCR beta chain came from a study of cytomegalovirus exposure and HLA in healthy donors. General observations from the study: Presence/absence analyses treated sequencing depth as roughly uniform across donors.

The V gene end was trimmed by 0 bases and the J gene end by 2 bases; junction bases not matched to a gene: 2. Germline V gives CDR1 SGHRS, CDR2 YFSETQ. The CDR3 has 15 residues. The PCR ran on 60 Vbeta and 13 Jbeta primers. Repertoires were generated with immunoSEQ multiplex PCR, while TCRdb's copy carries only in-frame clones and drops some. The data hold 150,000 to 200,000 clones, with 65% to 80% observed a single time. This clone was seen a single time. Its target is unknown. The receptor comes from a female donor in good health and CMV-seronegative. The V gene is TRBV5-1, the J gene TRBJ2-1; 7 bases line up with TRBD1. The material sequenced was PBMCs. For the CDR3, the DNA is TGCGCCAGCAGCTTGGCACAGGGGCCCTACAATGAGCAGTTCTTC. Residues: CASSLAQGPYNEQFF. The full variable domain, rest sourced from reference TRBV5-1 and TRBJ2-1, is KAGVTQTPRYLIKTRGQQVTLSCSPISGHRSVSWYQQTPGQGLQFLFEYFSETQRNKGNFPGRFSGRQFSNSRSEMNVSTLELGDSALYLCASSLAQGPYNEQFFGPGTRLTVL.